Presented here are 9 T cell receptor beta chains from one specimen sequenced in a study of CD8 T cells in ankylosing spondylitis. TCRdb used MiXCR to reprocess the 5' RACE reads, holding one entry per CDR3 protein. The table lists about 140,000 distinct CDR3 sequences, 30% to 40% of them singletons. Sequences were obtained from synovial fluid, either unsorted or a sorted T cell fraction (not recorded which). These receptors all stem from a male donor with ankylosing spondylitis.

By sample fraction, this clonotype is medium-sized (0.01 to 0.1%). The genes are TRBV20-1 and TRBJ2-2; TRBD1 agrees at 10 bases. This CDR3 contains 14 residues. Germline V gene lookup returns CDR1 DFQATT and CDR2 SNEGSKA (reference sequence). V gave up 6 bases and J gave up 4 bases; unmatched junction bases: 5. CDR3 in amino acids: CSAARTGGTGELFF. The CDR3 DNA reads TGCAGTGCCGCGAGGACAGGGGGCACCGGGGAGCTGTTTTTT.

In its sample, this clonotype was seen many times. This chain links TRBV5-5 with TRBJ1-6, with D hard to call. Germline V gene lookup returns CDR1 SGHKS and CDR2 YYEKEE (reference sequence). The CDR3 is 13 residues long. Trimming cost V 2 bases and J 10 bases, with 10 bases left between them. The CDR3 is CASSFSNRSPLHF. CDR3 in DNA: TGTGCCAGCAGCTTCAGTAATCGGTCACCCCTCCACTTT.

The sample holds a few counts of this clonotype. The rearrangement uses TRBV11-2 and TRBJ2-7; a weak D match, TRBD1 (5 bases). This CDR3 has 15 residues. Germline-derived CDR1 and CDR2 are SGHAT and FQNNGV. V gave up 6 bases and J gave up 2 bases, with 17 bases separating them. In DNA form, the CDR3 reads TGTGCCAGCAGTTACCACCCGACAGCCCCCTACGAGCAGTACTTC. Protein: CASSYHPTAPYEQYF.

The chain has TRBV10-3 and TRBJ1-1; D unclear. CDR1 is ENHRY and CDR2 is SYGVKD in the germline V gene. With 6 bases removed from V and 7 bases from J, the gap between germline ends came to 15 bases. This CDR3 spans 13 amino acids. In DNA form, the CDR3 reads TGTGCCATCAGCGCCGGGAGGGAGGATGAAGCTTTCTTT. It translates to CAISAGREDEAFF.

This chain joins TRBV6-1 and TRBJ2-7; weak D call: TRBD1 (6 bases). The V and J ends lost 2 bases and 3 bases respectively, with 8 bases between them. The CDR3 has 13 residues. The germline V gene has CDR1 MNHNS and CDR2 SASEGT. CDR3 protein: CASSEQGSYEQYF. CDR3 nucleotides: TGTGCCAGCAGTGAACAGGGGAGCTACGAGCAGTACTTC.

The CDR3, as DNA: TGTGCCAGCAGTCCCGGGACAGCCGCGACCTCTGGGGCCAACGTCCTGACTTTC. Translating it yields CASSPGTAATSGANVLTF. The rearrangement uses TRBV6-1 and TRBJ2-6, with 7 bases identical to TRBD1. This CDR3 contains 18 residues. The germline V gene encodes CDR1 MNHNS and CDR2 SASEGT. Unmatched junction bases numbered 10, after V lost 5 bases and J lost 0 bases.

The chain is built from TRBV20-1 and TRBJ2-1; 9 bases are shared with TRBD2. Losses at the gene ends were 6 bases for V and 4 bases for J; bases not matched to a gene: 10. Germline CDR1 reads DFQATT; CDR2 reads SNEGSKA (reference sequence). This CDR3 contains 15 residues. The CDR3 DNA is TGCAGTGCCTCAAAGGCTAGCGGGGATTACAATGAGCAGTTCTTC. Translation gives CSASKASGDYNEQFF.

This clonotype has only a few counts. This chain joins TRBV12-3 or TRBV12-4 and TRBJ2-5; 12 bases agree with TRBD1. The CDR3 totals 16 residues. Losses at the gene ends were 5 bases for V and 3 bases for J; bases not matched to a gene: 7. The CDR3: CASSPSGQGAKETQYF. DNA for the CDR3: TGTGCCAGCAGTCCCTCGGGACAGGGGGCGAAAGAGACCCAGTACTTC.

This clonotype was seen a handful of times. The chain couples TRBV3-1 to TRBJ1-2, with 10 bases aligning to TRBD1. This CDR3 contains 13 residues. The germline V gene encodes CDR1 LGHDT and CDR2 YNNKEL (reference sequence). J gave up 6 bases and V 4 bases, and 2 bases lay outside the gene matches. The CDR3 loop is CASSRQGADGYTF. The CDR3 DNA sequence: TGTGCCAGCAGCCGACAGGGGGCAGATGGCTACACCTTC.